Following are 2 T cell receptor beta chains from one sample sequenced in a study of response to subunit inactivated influenza vaccine. From the RT-PCR reads, TCRdb called clonotypes with MiXCR, one entry per CDR3 protein. Altogether just over 300,000 distinct CDR3 sequences are present, over 20% being singletons, with the ten largest covering 9% to 12%. Sequenced here: PBMCs from blood, sampled around 22 months after vaccination. These receptors came from a man between 50 and 69 years old who received an inactivated influenza vaccine.

Only a few counts were recorded for this clonotype. The DNA for the CDR3 is TGTGCCAGCAGCCATGCTACAGGGTCAGGGAATGAAAAACTGTTTTTT. As protein: CASSHATGSGNEKLFF. The genes are TRBV4-2 and TRBJ1-4; TRBD1 might be the D (6 bases). Between the trimmed V and J ends, which lost 3 bases and 5 bases, there was a span of 16 bases. The CDR3 length is 16 residues. From germline, CDR1 is LGHNA and CDR2 YNFKEQ.

This sequence joins TRBV6-1 and TRBJ2-1; D is unresolved. This CDR3 region has 14 residues. The germline V gene has CDR1 MNHNS and CDR2 SASEGT. V was trimmed by 5 bases and J by 5 bases, leaving 13 bases between them. CDR3 sequence: CASSTGGINNEQFF. The CDR3 nucleotides read TGTGCCAGCAGTACCGGCGGCATAAACAATGAGCAGTTCTTC.